The T cell receptor beta chain described here comes from a study of molecular identifiers for immune sequencing clone quantification. In this sample, this clonotype turned up many times. Losses at the gene ends were 6 bases for V and 1 base for J; bases not matched to a gene: 5. The CDR3 runs 14 residues. A single record per CDR3 protein comes from TCRdb applying MiXCR to the PCR reads. The table includes more than 450,000 distinct CDR3 sequences, 25% detected once. This receptor was taken from a human donor in good health. Some libraries in this study had Jurkat cell RNA spiked in. The chain employs TRBV12-3 or TRBV12-4 and TRBJ1-1; TRBD1 aligns across 7 bases. Source material: naive CD8+ T cells from blood, with Jurkat cell RNA spiked in. Subset given: FACS-sorted CD8+CD4-CCR7+CD45RA+ naive T cells. The CDR3 DNA sequence: TGTGCCAGCAGGGACAGGAACGCGAACACTGAAGCTTTCTTT. The encoded protein is CASRDRNANTEAFF.